This T cell receptor beta chain originates from a study of blood T cell repertoires in COVID-19. For the study at large: COVID-19 samples from acute and convalescent phases originated in the United States, Italy and Spain. PBMCs, B-cell-depleted T cells, or T cells provided the cDNA or gDNA that made up the material.

This clone was counted a single time. Germline V gene lookup returns CDR1 KGHSH and CDR2 LQKENI. V was pared by 3 bases and J by 6 bases, with 11 bases of the junction left unmatched. This CDR3 contains 18 residues. Original processing methods: The assay estimated nucleated cells by amplifying reference gene primers. Data came from immunoSEQ multiplex PCR; TCRdb stores just in-frame clones and leaves some out. V and J calls and clone size are those listed in that table; D and trimming were worked out from the DNA. This sample yields 540,000 or so clones, of which approximately 88% are seen a single time; about 8% belongs to the top ten.

The clonotype comes from a woman aged 45-60 years with COVID-19, enrolled during active disease. V usage is TRBV18 and J usage is TRBJ1-6; 10 positions agree with TRBD1. Sample: peripheral blood. The CDR3 DNA reads as TGTGCCAGCTCACCTAGCGACAGGGGGCGATTCAGTAATTCACCCCTCCACTTT. Its translation: CASSPSDRGRFSNSPLHF.